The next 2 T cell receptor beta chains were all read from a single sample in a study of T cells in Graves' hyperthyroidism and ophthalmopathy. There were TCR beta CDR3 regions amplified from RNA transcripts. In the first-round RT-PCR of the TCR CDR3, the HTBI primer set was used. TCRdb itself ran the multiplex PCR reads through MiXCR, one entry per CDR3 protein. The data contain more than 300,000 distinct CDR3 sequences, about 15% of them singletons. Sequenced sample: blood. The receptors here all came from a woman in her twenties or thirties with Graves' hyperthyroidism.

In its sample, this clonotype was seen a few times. CDR3 bases: TGTGCCAGCCGCCCTGGATTCTCCACTGAAGCTTTCTTT. It encodes CASRPGFSTEAFF. This chain joins TRBV6-1 and TRBJ1-1; no reliable D call. The CDR3 is 13 amino acids. Germline V lookup: CDR1 MNHNS, CDR2 SASEGT. Trimming took off 8 bases at V and 4 bases at J, with 14 bases between the two ends.

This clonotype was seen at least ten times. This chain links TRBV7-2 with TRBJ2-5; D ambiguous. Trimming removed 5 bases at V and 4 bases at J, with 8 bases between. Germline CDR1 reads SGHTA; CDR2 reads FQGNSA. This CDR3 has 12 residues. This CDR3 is CASSLQTETQYF. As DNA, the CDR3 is TGTGCCAGCAGCCTACAAACAGAGACCCAGTACTTC.